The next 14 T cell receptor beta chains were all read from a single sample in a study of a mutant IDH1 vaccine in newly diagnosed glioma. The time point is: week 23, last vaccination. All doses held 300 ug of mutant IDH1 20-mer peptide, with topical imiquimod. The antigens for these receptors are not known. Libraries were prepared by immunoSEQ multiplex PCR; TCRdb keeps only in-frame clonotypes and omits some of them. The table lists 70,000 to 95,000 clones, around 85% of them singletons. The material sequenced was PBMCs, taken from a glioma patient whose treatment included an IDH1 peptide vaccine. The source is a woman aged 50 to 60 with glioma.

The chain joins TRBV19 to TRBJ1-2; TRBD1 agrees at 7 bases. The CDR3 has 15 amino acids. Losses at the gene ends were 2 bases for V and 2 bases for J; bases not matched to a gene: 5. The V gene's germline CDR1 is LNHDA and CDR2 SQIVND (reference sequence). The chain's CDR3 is CASSISLQGNYGYTF. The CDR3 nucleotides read TGTGCCAGTAGTATATCCCTACAGGGGAACTATGGCTACACCTTC.

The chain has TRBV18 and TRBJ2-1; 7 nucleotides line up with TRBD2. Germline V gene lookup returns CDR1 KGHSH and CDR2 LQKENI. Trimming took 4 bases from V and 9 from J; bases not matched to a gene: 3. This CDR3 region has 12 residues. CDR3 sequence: CASSHPSGEQFF. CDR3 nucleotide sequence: TGTGCCAGCTCACATCCTAGCGGTGAGCAGTTCTTC.

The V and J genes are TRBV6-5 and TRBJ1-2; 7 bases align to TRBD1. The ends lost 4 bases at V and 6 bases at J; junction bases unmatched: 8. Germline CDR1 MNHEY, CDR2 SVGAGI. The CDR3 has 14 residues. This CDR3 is CASSSKQGMHGYTF. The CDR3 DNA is TGTGCCAGCAGTTCTAAACAGGGGATGCATGGCTACACCTTC.

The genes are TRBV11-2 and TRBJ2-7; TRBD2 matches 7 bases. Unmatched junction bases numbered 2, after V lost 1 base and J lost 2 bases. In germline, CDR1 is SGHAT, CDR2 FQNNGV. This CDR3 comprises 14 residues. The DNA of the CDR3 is TGTGCCAGCAGCTTAGGGAGCGGGACCTACGAGCAGTACTTC. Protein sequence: CASSLGSGTYEQYF.

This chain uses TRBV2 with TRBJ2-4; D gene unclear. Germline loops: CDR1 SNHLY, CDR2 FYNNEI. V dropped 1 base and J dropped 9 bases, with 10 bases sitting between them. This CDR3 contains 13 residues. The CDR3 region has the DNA TGTGCCAGCAGTGAAGGGGCCAAGGGCATTCAGTACTTC. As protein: CASSEGAKGIQYF.

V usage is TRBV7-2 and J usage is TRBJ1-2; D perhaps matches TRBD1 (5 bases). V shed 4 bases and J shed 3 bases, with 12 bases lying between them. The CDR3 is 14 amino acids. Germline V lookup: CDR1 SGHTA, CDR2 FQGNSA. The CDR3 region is CASSYDRVYYGYTF. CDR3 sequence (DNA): TGTGCCAGCAGCTACGACAGAGTATACTATGGCTACACCTTC. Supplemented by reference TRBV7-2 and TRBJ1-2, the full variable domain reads GAGVSQSPSNKVTEKGKDVELRCDPISGHTALYWYRQSLGQGLEFLIYFQGNSAPDKSGLPSDRFSAERTGGSVSTLTIQRTQQEDSAVYLCASSYDRVYYGYTFGSGTRLTVV.

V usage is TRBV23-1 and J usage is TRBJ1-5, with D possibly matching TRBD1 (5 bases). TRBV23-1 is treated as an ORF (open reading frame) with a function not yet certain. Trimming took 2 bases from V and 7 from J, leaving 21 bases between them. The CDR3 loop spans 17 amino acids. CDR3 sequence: CASSQRSGNNASQPQHF. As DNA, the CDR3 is TGCGCCAGCAGTCAACGGTCAGGGAACAACGCCTCGCAGCCCCAGCATTTT.

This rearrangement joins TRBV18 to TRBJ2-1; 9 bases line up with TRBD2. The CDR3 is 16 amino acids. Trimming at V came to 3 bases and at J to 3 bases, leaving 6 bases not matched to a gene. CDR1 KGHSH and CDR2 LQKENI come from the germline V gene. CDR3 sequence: CASSPLSGSGYNEQFF. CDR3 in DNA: TGTGCCAGCTCACCCCTTAGCGGGAGTGGCTACAATGAGCAGTTCTTC. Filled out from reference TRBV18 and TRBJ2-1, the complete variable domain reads NAGVMQNPRHLVRRRGQEARLRCSPMKGHSHVYWYRQLPEEGLKFMVYLQKENIIDESGMPKERFSAEFPKEGPSILRIQQVVRGDSAAYFCASSPLSGSGYNEQFFGPGTRLTVL.

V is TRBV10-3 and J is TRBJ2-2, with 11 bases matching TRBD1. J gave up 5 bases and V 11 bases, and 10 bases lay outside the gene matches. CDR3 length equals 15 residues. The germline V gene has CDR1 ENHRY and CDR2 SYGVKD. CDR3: CALSDRGRGTGELFF. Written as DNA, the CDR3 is TGTGCCCTTTCGGACAGGGGGCGCGGGACCGGGGAGCTGTTTTTT.

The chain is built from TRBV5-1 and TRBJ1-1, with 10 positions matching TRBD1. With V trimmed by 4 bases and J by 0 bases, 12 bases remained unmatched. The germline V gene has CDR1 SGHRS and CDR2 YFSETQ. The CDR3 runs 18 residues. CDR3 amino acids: CASSGYFRDRGMNTEAFF. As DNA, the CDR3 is TGCGCCAGCAGCGGCTATTTCCGGGACAGGGGAATGAACACTGAAGCTTTCTTT.

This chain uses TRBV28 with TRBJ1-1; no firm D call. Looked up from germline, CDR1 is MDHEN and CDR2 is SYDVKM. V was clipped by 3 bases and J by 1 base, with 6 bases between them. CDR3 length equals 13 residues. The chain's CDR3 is CASSFSGNTEAFF. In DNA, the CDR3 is TGTGCCAGCAGTTTCTCAGGGAACACTGAAGCTTTCTTT.

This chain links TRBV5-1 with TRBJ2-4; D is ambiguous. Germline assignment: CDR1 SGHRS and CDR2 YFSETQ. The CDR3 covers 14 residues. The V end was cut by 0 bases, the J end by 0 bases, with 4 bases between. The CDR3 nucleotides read TGCGCCAGCAGCTTGGAGGGAGCCAAAAACATTCAGTACTTC. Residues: CASSLEGAKNIQYF.

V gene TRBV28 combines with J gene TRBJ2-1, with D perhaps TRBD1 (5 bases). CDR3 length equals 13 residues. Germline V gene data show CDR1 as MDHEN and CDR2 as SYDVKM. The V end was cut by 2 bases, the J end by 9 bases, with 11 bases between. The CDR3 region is CASSLGARREQFF. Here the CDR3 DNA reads TGTGCCAGCAGTTTAGGGGCGAGGCGTGAGCAGTTCTTC.

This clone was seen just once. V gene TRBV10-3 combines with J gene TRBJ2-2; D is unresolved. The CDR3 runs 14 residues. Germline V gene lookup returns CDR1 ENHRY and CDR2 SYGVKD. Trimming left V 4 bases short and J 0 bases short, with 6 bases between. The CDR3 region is CAISGYANTGELFF. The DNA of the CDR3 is TGTGCCATCAGTGGGTACGCGAACACCGGGGAGCTGTTTTTT.